Listed here is a single T cell receptor (beta chain). Its antigen is unknown. The data originate from a study of follicular helper T cells after annual influenza vaccination. Study background: Blood was drawn on days 0, 7 and 28 after vaccination. Findings and caveats of the study: Rare clonotypes were missed; only about 10-22% of cells gave TCRB.

The sample's time point: 2015-2016 season, 7 days after influenza vaccination. Blood volume per time point ranged from about 35 to 100 mL. Cells are cTfh (non-naive CD4+CXCR5+PD-1+), split by ICOS and CD38 into double-positive or double-negative. Only in-frame clones appear in the TCRdb table, and some are missing; sequencing was by immunoSEQ multiplex PCR. The sample lists 6,000 to 7,000 clones; more than 70% were seen once. The CDR3 runs 15 residues. Losses at the gene ends were 4 bases for V and 4 bases for J; bases not matched to a gene: 4. CDR1 is LGHNA and CDR2 is YSLEER in the germline V gene. Sequenced material: CXCR5+ CD38- circulating T follicular helper cells from blood, taken 7 days after influenza vaccination. Subset denoted: circulating Tfh, non-naive CD4+CXCR5+PD-1+ (ICOS+CD38+ or ICOS-CD38-). This sequence originates from an adult who received the influenza vaccine. The chain is built from TRBV4-3 and TRBJ2-1; TRBD2 matches 10 bases. CDR3 in amino acids: CASSPGLAEYNEQFF. For the CDR3, the DNA is TGCGCCAGCAGCCCTGGACTAGCGGAGTACAATGAGCAGTTCTTC.